The 30 T cell receptor beta chains reported below all come from one sample, sequenced in a study of cytomegalovirus exposure and HLA in healthy donors. Researchers ran the PCR with 60 Vbeta and 13 Jbeta primers. The repertoire was sequenced with immunoSEQ multiplex PCR; TCRdb's copy has only in-frame clones and lacks some. The table records fewer than 200,000 clones, about 81% of them present only once. Input material: PBMCs. The receptors derive from a woman aged 50 to 60 in good health and CMV-seropositive.

Of note for this clone: One end of the junction fails to match germline, which may point to a read error. The rearrangement links TRBV2 to TRBJ1-1; 12 bases align to TRBD1. CDR3 size: 13 residues. CDR1 and CDR2 (germline): SNHLY, FYNNEI. The CDR3 DNA reads TGTGCCAGCAGCGCGGGACAGGGGGCTGACGCTTTCTTT. Protein product: CASSAGQGADAFF. Based on the CDR3 plus reference TRBV2 and TRBJ1-1, the full variable domain is EPEVTQTPSHQVTQMGQEVILRCVPISNHLYFYWYRQILGQKVEFLVSFYNNEISEKSEIFDDQFSVERPDGSNFTLKIRSTKLEDSAMYFCASSAGQGADAFFGQGTRLTVV.

V is TRBV6-5 and J is TRBJ1-6, with a possible D match to TRBD1 (5 bases). Germline CDR1 reads MNHEY; CDR2 reads SVGAGI. The CDR3 loop spans 12 amino acids. Trimming took 9 bases from V and 14 from J, leaving 17 bases between them. Written as DNA, the CDR3 is TGTGCCAGTAGGGGTCCCCACGTAGCCCTCCACTTT. It translates to CASRGPHVALHF.

CDR3: CASSVFGGGQGQETQYF. The CDR3 nucleotides are TGTGCCAGCAGCGTATTTGGAGGGGGACAGGGGCAAGAGACCCAGTACTTC. The chain couples TRBV9 to TRBJ2-5; 10 nucleotides agree with TRBD1. CDR3 length: 17 residues. The V gene's germline CDR1 is SGDLS and CDR2 YYNGEE. With V trimmed by 1 base and J by 2 bases, 8 bases remained unmatched.

This clone was counted between two and nine times. The chain carries TRBV18 and TRBJ1-4; D possibly corresponds to TRBD1 (6 bases). V lost 2 bases to trimming and J lost 3 bases, with 10 bases between them. The CDR3 spans 15 residues. Germline lookup yields CDR1 KGHSH and CDR2 LQKENI. The CDR3 DNA reads as TGTGCCAGCTCACCAAGGGGGTCATCTAATGAAAAACTGTTTTTT. Translating gives CASSPRGSSNEKLFF. Full variable domain (outside the CDR3, taken from reference TRBV18 and TRBJ1-4): NAGVMQNPRHLVRRRGQEARLRCSPMKGHSHVYWYRQLPEEGLKFMVYLQKENIIDESGMPKERFSAEFPKEGPSILRIQQVVRGDSAAYFCASSPRGSSNEKLFFGSGTQLSVL.

This clone was observed a handful of times. The rearrangement links TRBV2 to TRBJ2-2, with D possibly being TRBD2 (5 bases). Germline assignment: CDR1 SNHLY and CDR2 FYNNEI. The V end was cut by 3 bases, the J end by 7 bases, with 12 bases between. The CDR3 is made up of 14 amino acids. The CDR3 nucleotides are TGTGCCAGCAGTGAGGGAGCGGAGGTCGGGGAGCTGTTTTTT. Its protein product is CASSEGAEVGELFF. The full variable domain, rest sourced from reference TRBV2 and TRBJ2-2, is EPEVTQTPSHQVTQMGQEVILRCVPISNHLYFYWYRQILGQKVEFLVSFYNNEISEKSEIFDDQFSVERPDGSNFTLKIRSTKLEDSAMYFCASSEGAEVGELFFGEGSRLTVL.

J is TRBJ2-1 and V is TRBV6-5, with TRBD2 matching 7 bases. The junction had 11 bases not matched to a gene; V was cut back by 7 bases and J by 5 bases. This CDR3 has 15 amino acids. In germline, CDR1 is MNHEY, CDR2 SVGAGI. CDR3 in amino acids: CASTSSGVPNNEQFF. Here the CDR3 DNA reads TGTGCCAGCACCTCCAGCGGGGTCCCGAACAATGAGCAGTTCTTC.

The genes are TRBV6-1 and TRBJ2-4; D is possibly TRBD2 (5 bases). This CDR3 comprises 12 residues. Germline loops: CDR1 MNHNS, CDR2 SASEGT. Trimming shortened V by 6 bases and J by 7 bases, and 10 bases separated the two germline ends. CDR3 loop: CASRGWENIQYF. CDR3 in DNA: TGTGCCAGCAGAGGCTGGGAGAACATTCAGTACTTC.

The chain has TRBV5-4 and TRBJ1-2; D unresolved. The CDR3 spans 14 residues. The germline V gene encodes CDR1 SGHNT and CDR2 YYREEE (reference sequence). V lost 4 bases, J lost 5 bases, and 15 bases lay in between. The chain's CDR3 is CASSPWTAGYGYTF. CDR3 sequence (DNA): TGTGCCAGCAGCCCATGGACGGCGGGATATGGCTACACCTTC. The full variable domain, completed using reference TRBV5-4 and TRBJ1-2, is ETGVTQSPTHLIKTRGQQVTLRCSSQSGHNTVSWYQQALGQGPQFIFQYYREEENGRGNFPPRFSGLQFPNYSSELNVNALELDDSALYLCASSPWTAGYGYTFGSGTRLTVV.

This chain links TRBV7-2 with TRBJ2-4; 12 nucleotides align to TRBD2. CDR3 length: 19 amino acids. Germline trimming cut 5 bases from V and 0 bases from J; bases unmatched to any gene: 11. Per germline, CDR1 SGHTA and CDR2 FQGNSA. In nucleotides, the CDR3 is TGTGCCAGCAGCAAAACTAGCGGGGGGAACAACCTAGCCAAAAACATTCAGTACTTC. Its protein is CASSKTSGGNNLAKNIQYF.

The chain is built from TRBV19 and TRBJ1-1; D is possibly TRBD1 (5 bases). The V end was cut by 3 bases, the J end by 2 bases, with 13 bases between. Germline lookup yields CDR1 LNHDA and CDR2 SQIVND (reference sequence). This CDR3 is built from 15 residues. CDR3: CASSISGGPNTEAFF. The CDR3 region has the DNA TGTGCCAGTAGTATCTCCGGGGGTCCCAACACTGAAGCTTTCTTT.

This rearrangement joins TRBV7-6 to TRBJ2-5; 8 nucleotides align to TRBD1. CDR3 size: 15 residues. V lost 1 base and J lost 2; bases outside the gene matches: 3. Germline lookup yields CDR1 SGHVS and CDR2 FNYEAQ. The CDR3: CASSLGGTGQETQYF. Here the CDR3 DNA reads TGTGCCAGCAGCTTAGGGGGGACAGGTCAAGAGACCCAGTACTTC. The whole variable domain, filled in from reference TRBV7-6 and TRBJ2-5, reads GAGVSQSPRYKVTKRGQDVALRCDPISGHVSLYWYRQALGQGPEFLTYFNYEAQQDKSGLPNDRFSAERPEGSISTLTIQRTEQRDSAMYRCASSLGGTGQETQYFGPGTRLLVL.

Only a few counts were recorded for this clone. The CDR3 does not end in the conserved phenylalanine or tryptophan, so this is likely a read error. The DNA is omitted, as the CDR3 cannot be located on it reliably, and the CDR3 follows TCRdb's listing. V and J are TRBV6-6 and TRBJ2-7; the table gives TRBD2 as D, unverified against the DNA. Ends included, the CDR3 has 8 residues. The germline V gene has CDR1 MNHNY and CDR2 SVGAGI (reference sequence). The CDR3 is CASRRVDL.

The chain is built from TRBV19 and TRBJ2-5; 7 bases fit TRBD1. The J call is doubtful: the DNA matches TRBJ2-7 better. The CDR3 totals 14 residues. Germline V CDR1 and CDR2: LNHDA, SQIVND (reference sequence). This CDR3 reads CASSETGSSYEQYF. CDR3 in DNA: TGTGCCAGTAGTGAGACAGGGAGCTCCTACGAGCAGTACTTC.

The chain has TRBV5-1 and TRBJ1-1, with a tentative D call TRBD1 (5 bases). The CDR3 consists of 14 residues. The V end was cut by 4 bases, the J end by 4 bases, with 14 bases between. The germline V gene encodes CDR1 SGHRS and CDR2 YFSETQ. The CDR3 is CASSTQGGATEAFF. CDR3 bases: TGCGCCAGCAGCACCCAGGGAGGGGCCACTGAAGCTTTCTTT.

The rearrangement joins TRBV9 to TRBJ2-3, with 8 bases lining up with TRBD2. Per the germline V gene, CDR1 is SGDLS and CDR2 is YYNGEE. With V trimmed by 0 bases and J by 7 bases, 4 bases remained unmatched. There are 14 residues in the CDR3. The CDR3 nucleotides are TGTGCCAGCAGCGTAGCCTTAGCGGGGAATACGCAGTATTTT. Translation gives CASSVALAGNTQYF.

The J gene is TRBJ1-6, the V gene TRBV25-1, with a possible D match to TRBD1 (5 bases). Germline CDR1 and CDR2: MGHDK and SYGVNS. V was clipped by 6 bases and J by 10 bases, with 16 bases between them. The length of the CDR3 is 14 residues. In DNA, the CDR3 is TGTGCCAGCAGCCCATCAGGGCTTGGGTCACCCCTCCACTTT. Encoded protein: CASSPSGLGSPLHF.

The table lists this clone with a few counts. This chain links TRBV2 with TRBJ2-1; D remains unclear. This CDR3 contains 11 residues. V lost 0 bases and J lost 15, with 9 bases in between. Germline V gene lookup returns CDR1 SNHLY and CDR2 FYNNEI. The CDR3 bases are TGTGCCAGCAGTGAAGCGAGTCTTAGGTTCTTC. Translation: CASSEASLRFF.

The chain combines TRBV5-1 with TRBJ1-1; perhaps TRBD1 as D (6 bases). Germline CDR1 reads SGHRS; CDR2 reads YFSETQ. The CDR3 is 15 amino acids. Trimming removed 3 bases at V and 3 bases at J, with 15 bases between. The CDR3 reads CASSSLGGGDTEAFF. CDR3 bases: TGCGCCAGCAGCTCCTTAGGGGGTGGAGACACTGAAGCTTTCTTT.

This clone was recorded a few times. This chain uses TRBV30 with TRBJ1-2; D possibly corresponds to TRBD1 (6 bases). Germline lookup yields CDR1 GTSNPN and CDR2 SVGIG (reference sequence). The ends were cut back, 6 bases at V and 1 base at J, with 15 bases in the middle. The CDR3 contains 14 residues. The CDR3 DNA follows: TGTGCCTGTCAGGCAGGGGAATATAACTATGGCTACACCTTC. The encoded protein is CACQAGEYNYGYTF.

J is TRBJ2-7 and V is TRBV11-2; 8 bases agree with TRBD1. The CDR3 length is 14 residues. Per germline, CDR1 SGHAT and CDR2 FQNNGV. With V trimmed by 3 bases and J by 4 bases, 5 bases remained unmatched. The CDR3 reads CASSFGTGQYEQYF. In DNA, the CDR3 is TGTGCCAGCAGCTTTGGGACAGGTCAGTACGAGCAGTACTTC.

This clone was seen once. The rearrangement links TRBV18 to TRBJ2-5; weak D call: TRBD2 (6 bases). CDR1 KGHSH and CDR2 LQKENI come from the germline V gene. Trimming left V 2 bases short and J 3 bases short, with 10 bases between. The CDR3 is 14 amino acids. DNA of the CDR3: TGTGCCAGCTCACCATTCGGGGGAGAAGAGACCCAGTACTTC. As protein: CASSPFGGEETQYF. Together with reference TRBV18 and TRBJ2-5, the CDR3 gives the full variable domain: NAGVMQNPRHLVRRRGQEARLRCSPMKGHSHVYWYRQLPEEGLKFMVYLQKENIIDESGMPKERFSAEFPKEGPSILRIQQVVRGDSAAYFCASSPFGGEETQYFGPGTRLLVL.

This chain uses TRBV9 with TRBJ1-2; D ambiguous. CDR3 length: 12 amino acids. Germline V gives CDR1 SGDLS, CDR2 YYNGEE. V was shortened by 4 bases and J by 5 bases, with 9 bases between the two germline ends. This CDR3 reads CASSTTRYGYTF. The CDR3 DNA is TGTGCCAGCAGCACTACAAGATATGGCTACACCTTC.

This clone was found once. CDR3 coding DNA: TGCGCCAGCATCACGTTACTAACCGGGGAGCTGTTTTTT. Protein: CASITLLTGELFF. This sequence joins TRBV10-2 and TRBJ2-2; D is uncertain. The CDR3 has 13 amino acids. Deletions cut 7 bases from V and 5 bases from J, with 11 bases between. The germline CDR1 and CDR2 sequences are WSHSY and SAAADI.

The V call is TRBV12-5, the J call TRBJ2-7, with TRBD2 as a possible D gene (5 bases). V shed 6 bases and J shed 6 bases, with 9 bases lying between them. CDR3 length equals 11 residues. Germline lookup yields CDR1 LGHNT and CDR2 FRNRAP. CDR3 in amino acids: CASGRGPEQYF. The CDR3, as DNA: TGTGCTAGTGGCCGAGGGCCCGAGCAGTACTTC.

The chain is built from TRBV5-5 and TRBJ1-1; TRBD1 is a possible D gene (5 bases). Germline V gene sequence: CDR1 SGHKS, CDR2 YYEKEE (reference sequence). The CDR3 covers 16 residues. V lost 0 bases and J lost 4, with 16 bases in between. Written as DNA, the CDR3 is TGTGCCAGCAGCTTGGCGCGGGGGGGATTCATCACTGAAGCTTTCTTT. Its protein product is CASSLARGGFITEAFF.

The chain combines TRBV5-4 with TRBJ1-2; 7 bases are a match to TRBD1. In germline, CDR1 is SGHNT, CDR2 YYREEE (reference sequence). The CDR3 sequence is 15 residues long. V lost 4 bases and J lost 8; bases outside the gene matches: 14. CDR3 residues: CASSGAGTVEGGYTF. CDR3 sequence (DNA): TGTGCCAGCAGCGGAGCCGGGACAGTGGAAGGAGGCTACACCTTC.

The J gene is TRBJ2-7, the V gene TRBV7-6; 8 bases are a match to TRBD1. Germline lookup yields CDR1 SGHVS and CDR2 FNYEAQ. This CDR3 has 14 amino acids. The ends lost 1 base at V and 3 bases at J; junction bases unmatched: 2. CDR3 DNA: TGTGCCAGCAGCTTAGGGACAGGGTTCTACGAGCAGTACTTC. Amino acid sequence: CASSLGTGFYEQYF.

This chain uses TRBV6-5 with TRBJ1-5; D might be TRBD1 (6 bases). Germline V gene data show CDR1 as MNHEY and CDR2 as SVGAGI. This CDR3 comprises 13 residues. The CDR3 nucleotides are TGTGCTACAGGGCCGTTACCCAATCAGCCCCAGCATTTT. It codes for CATGPLPNQPQHF.

The chain has TRBV29-1 and TRBJ1-1; D is uncertain. Germline V gives CDR1 SQVTM, CDR2 ANQGSEA. Trimming removed 2 bases at V and 3 bases at J, with 16 bases between. This CDR3 has 15 amino acids. Written as DNA, the CDR3 is TGCAGCGTTGAATGGTTAGGGAGGGCTTACACTGAAGCTTTCTTT. Translation: CSVEWLGRAYTEAFF.

This clone has just a few counts. V is TRBV6-5 and J is TRBJ1-5, with D perhaps TRBD1 (6 bases). Germline V CDR1 and CDR2: MNHEY, SVGAGI. The CDR3 has 15 residues. V lost 8 bases to trimming and J lost 5 bases, with 19 bases between them. CDR3 loop: CASSSGQGYHQPQHF. The CDR3 region has the DNA TGTGCCAGCTCATCCGGGCAGGGGTATCATCAGCCCCAGCATTTT.